The clone carrying this T cell receptor beta chain came up many times. Its antigen remains unknown. The team produced cDNA through 5'RACE using 10-nucleotide random UMIs. TCRdb reanalysed the 5' RACE reads using MiXCR and keeps one entry per CDR3 protein. The table includes around 30,000 distinct CDR3 sequences, about 2.6% detected once. CDR3 length: 16 amino acids. Germline V CDR1 and CDR2: LGHNA, YSLEER. V lost 0 bases and J 1 base, leaving 11 bases between the germline ends. The sample belongs to a study of neurological immune-mediated disorders. The wider study: In a group of roughly 34 multiple sclerosis patients, roughly 30 had the relapsing-remitting type and 3 had the secondary progressive type.

General study points: According to phylogenetic grouping, one related-CDR3 cluster, a possible signature, contained the repertoires of 18 of 34 multiple sclerosis patients.

Unsorted libraries came from 2 million PBMCs stored at -80 °C. The receptor comes from a woman aged 50 to 65 with multiple sclerosis. The chain carries TRBV4-3 and TRBJ2-3; D unresolved. Sample: PBMCs. CDR3 region: CASSQDRFGRTDTQYF. CDR3 in DNA: TGCGCCAGCAGCCAAGATAGGTTTGGACGCACAGATACGCAGTATTTT.